This T cell receptor (beta chain) was recovered during a study of cytomegalovirus exposure and HLA in healthy donors. Points from the study as a whole: The authors enumerated over 150 TCR beta chains as linked to cytomegalovirus. Productive status was seen about 87% or about 30% of the time for most TCR beta V segments in an earlier analysis. In a later analysis, parvovirus B19, influenza, CMV and Epstein-Barr virus appeared linked to several top co-occurrence clusters. Association of a missense DCLRE1C variant with TCR beta V- and J-gene trimming was reported in a later analysis.

This CDR3 region has 14 residues. Looked up from germline, CDR1 is MDHEN and CDR2 is SYDVKM. Deletions cut 6 bases from V and 1 base from J, with 9 bases between. In regard to this clone: Its cognate antigen is unknown.

The PCR contained 60 Vbeta and 13 Jbeta primers. TCRdb's copy holds only in-frame clones and misses some; the assay was immunoSEQ multiplex PCR. The data show approximately 100,000 clones, with around two thirds seen just once and around 3.5% held by the top ten. The chain links TRBV28 to TRBJ2-2, with D perhaps matching TRBD2 (6 bases). The sequence derives from a woman in her fifties or sixties in good health and CMV-seronegative. The specimen was PBMCs. CDR3 nucleotide sequence: TGTGCCAGCAGCACTAGCCTGAACACCGGGGAGCTGTTTTTT. It encodes CASSTSLNTGELFF.